This T cell receptor beta chain was found in a study of regulatory T cells in long-lasting Graves disease. The study's findings and limits: New patients shared 950 to 1,000 public clonotypes, fewer than the 2,500 to 3,500 shared by persistent patients.

With iRepertoire HTBI primers and Arm-PCR of CDR3 regions, TCR beta libraries were built. One entry per CDR3 protein, called by TCRdb with MiXCR from the multiplex PCR reads. The data show some 600,000 distinct CDR3 sequences, about 16% seen once. The CDR3 sequence is 14 residues long. J gave up 8 bases and V 5 bases, and 4 bases lay outside the gene matches. Germline CDR1 SGHDT, CDR2 YYEEEE. For this clonotype: Its cognate antigen is unknown.

The sample's time point: newly diagnosed GD, antithyroid drugs for less than 3 months. Scientists built the TCR library using RNA that was extracted from PBMCs. The same data also went into a second study, on T cells in Graves' hyperthyroidism and ophthalmopathy. That paper notes: The HTBI set primed first-round TCR CDR3 RT-PCR.

The TCR comes from a man aged 18 to 35 with Graves disease. This sample comprised peripheral blood mononuclear cells (PBMCs), obtained at new diagnosis, from a patient treated with antithyroid drugs. The V and J genes are TRBV5-6 and TRBJ2-1, with 13 bases that match TRBD2. DNA of the CDR3: TGTGCCAGCAGTCCGACTAGCGGGAGGTATGAGCAGTTCTTC. It yields the protein CASSPTSGRYEQFF.